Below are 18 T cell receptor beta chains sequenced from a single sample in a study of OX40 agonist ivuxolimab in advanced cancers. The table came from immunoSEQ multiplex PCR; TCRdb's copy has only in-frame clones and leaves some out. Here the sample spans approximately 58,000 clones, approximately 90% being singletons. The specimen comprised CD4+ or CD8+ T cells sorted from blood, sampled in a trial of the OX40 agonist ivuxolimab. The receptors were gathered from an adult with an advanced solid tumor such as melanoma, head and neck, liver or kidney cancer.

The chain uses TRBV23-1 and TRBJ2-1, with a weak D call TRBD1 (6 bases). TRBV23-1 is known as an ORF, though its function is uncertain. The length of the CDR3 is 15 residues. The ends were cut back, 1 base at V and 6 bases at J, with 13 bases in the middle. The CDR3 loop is CASSQLQGWCNEQFF. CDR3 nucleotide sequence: TGCGCCAGCAGTCAATTGCAGGGGTGGTGCAATGAGCAGTTCTTC.

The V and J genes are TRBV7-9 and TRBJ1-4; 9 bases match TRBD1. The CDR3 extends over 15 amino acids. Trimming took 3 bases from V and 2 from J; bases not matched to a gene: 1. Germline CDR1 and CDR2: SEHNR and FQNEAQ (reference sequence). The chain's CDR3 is CASSLTGGTNEKLFF. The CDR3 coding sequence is TGTGCCAGCAGCTTGACAGGGGGGACTAATGAAAAACTGTTTTTT.

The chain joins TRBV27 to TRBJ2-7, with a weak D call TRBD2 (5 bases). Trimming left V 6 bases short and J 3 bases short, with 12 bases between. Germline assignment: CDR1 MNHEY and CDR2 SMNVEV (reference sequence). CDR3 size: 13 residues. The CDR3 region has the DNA TGTGCCAGCAGCCCCGCCCGGGGCTACGAGCAGTACTTC. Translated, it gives CASSPARGYEQYF.

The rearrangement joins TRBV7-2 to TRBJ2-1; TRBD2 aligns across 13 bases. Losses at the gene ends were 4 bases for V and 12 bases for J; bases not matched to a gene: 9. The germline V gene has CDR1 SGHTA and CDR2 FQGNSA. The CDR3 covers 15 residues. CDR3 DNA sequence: TGTGCCAGCAGCTCTCCGGGACTAGCGGGGAAAATGCAGTTCTTC. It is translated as CASSSPGLAGKMQFF.

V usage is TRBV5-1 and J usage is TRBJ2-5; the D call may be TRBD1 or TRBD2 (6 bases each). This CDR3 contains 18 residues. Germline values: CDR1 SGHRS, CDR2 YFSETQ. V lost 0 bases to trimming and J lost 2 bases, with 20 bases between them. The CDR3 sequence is CASSLALSPGGYQETQYF. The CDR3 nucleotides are TGCGCCAGCAGCTTGGCCCTGTCCCCCGGGGGCTATCAAGAGACCCAGTACTTC. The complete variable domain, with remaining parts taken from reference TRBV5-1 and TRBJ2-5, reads KAGVTQTPRYLIKTRGQQVTLSCSPISGHRSVSWYQQTPGQGLQFLFEYFSETQRNKGNFPGRFSGRQFSNSRSEMNVSTLELGDSALYLCASSLALSPGGYQETQYFGPGTRLLVL.

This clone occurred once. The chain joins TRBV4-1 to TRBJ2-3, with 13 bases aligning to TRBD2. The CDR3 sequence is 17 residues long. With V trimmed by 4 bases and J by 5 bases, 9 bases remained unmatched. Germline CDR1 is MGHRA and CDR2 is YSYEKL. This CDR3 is CASSRMGLAGSEDTQYF. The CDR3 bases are TGCGCCAGCAGCCGCATGGGACTAGCGGGATCAGAAGATACGCAGTATTTT.

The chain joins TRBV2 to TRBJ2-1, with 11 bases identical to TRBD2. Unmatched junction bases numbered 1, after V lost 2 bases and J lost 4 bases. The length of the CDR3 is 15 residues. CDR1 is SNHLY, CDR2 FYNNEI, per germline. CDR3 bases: TGTGCCAGCAGTGAAACTAGCGGGAGATACAATGAGCAGTTCTTC. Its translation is CASSETSGRYNEQFF.

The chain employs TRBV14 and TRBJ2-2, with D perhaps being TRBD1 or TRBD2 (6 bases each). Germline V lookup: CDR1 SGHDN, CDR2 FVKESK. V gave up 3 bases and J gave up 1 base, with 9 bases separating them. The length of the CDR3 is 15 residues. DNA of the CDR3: TGTGCCAGCAGCCAGCGGGACAAGAACACCGGGGAGCTGTTTTTT. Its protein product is CASSQRDKNTGELFF.

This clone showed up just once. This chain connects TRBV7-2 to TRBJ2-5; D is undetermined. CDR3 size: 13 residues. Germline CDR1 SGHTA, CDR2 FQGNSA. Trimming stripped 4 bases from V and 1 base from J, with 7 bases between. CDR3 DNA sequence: TGTGCCAGCAGCTGGCCTAGCCAAGAGACCCAGTACTTC. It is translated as CASSWPSQETQYF.

For the CDR3, the DNA is TGTGCCAGTAGTATGGGACAGGGGCACTATGGCTACACCTTC. Its translation: CASSMGQGHYGYTF. The chain joins TRBV19 to TRBJ1-2; TRBD1 matches 10 bases. The CDR3 sequence is 14 residues long. With V trimmed by 3 bases and J by 3 bases, 1 base remained unmatched. CDR1 LNHDA and CDR2 SQIVND come from the germline V gene (reference sequence).

CDR3 in amino acids: CASSAGQGGKPQHF. As DNA, the CDR3 is TGTGCCAGCAGTGCCGGCCAGGGGGGAAAGCCCCAGCATTTT. The chain uses TRBV2 and TRBJ1-5; TRBD1 matches at 7 bases. This CDR3 has 14 residues. Germline CDR1 reads SNHLY; CDR2 reads FYNNEI. The junction had 8 bases not matched to a gene; V was cut back by 4 bases and J by 8 bases.

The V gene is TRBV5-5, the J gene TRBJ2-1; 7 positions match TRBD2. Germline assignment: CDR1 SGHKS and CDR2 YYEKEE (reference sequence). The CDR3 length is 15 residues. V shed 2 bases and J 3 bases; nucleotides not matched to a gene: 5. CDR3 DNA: TGTGCCAGCAGCTTAGCGGGGCCCGACTACAATGAGCAGTTCTTC. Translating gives CASSLAGPDYNEQFF.

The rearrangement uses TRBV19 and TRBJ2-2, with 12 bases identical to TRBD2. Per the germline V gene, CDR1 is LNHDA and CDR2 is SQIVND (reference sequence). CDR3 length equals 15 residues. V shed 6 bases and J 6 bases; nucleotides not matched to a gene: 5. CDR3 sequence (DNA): TGTGCCAGTAGACGGACTAGCGGGACCGCCGGGGAGCTGTTTTTT. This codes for CASRRTSGTAGELFF.

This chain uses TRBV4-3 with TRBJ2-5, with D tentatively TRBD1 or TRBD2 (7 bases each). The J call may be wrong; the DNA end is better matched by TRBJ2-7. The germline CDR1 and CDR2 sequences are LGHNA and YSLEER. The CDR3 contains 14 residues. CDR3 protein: CASSQEQGGNEQYF. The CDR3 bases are TGCGCCAGCAGCCAAGAGCAGGGGGGGAACGAGCAGTACTTC.

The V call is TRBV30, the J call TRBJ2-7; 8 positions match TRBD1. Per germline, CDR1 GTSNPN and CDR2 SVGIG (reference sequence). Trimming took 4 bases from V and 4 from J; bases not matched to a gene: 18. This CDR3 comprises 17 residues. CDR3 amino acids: CAWTSYARGQGFYEQYF. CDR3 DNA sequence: TGTGCCTGGACCTCCTATGCCCGAGGACAGGGTTTTTACGAGCAGTACTTC.

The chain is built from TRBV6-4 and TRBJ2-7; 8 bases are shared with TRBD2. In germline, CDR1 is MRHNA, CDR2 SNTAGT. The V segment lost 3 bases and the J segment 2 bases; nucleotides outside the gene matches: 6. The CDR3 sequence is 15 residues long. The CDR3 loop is CASSEGAGGPYEQYF. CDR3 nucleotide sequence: TGTGCCAGCAGTGAAGGCGCGGGAGGTCCCTACGAGCAGTACTTC.

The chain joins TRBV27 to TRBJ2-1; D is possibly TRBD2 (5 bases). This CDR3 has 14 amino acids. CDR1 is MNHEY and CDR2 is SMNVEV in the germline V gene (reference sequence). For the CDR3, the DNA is TGTGTGCCATGGCGGGCTCACTCCTACAATGAGCAGTTCTTC. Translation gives CVPWRAHSYNEQFF.

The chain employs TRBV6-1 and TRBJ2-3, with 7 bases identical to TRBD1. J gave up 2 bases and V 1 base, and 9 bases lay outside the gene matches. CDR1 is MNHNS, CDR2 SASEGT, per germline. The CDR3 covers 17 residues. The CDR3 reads CASSEEGAAGVTDTQYF. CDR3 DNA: TGTGCCAGCAGTGAAGAGGGGGCCGCAGGCGTCACAGATACGCAGTATTTT.